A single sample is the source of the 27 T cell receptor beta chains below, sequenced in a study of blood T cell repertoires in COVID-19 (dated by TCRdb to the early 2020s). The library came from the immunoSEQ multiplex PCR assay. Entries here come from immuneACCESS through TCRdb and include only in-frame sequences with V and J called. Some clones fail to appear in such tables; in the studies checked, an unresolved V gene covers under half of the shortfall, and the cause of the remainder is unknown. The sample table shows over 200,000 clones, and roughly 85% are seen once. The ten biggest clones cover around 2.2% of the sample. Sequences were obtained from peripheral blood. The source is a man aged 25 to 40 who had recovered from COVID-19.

The CDR3 DNA is TGTGCCAGCAGCTCCCCCCGGGCAGATACGCAGTATTTT. Translation gives CASSSPRADTQYF. This chain joins TRBV7-2 and TRBJ2-3; D is unresolved. Trimming pared 4 bases from V and 4 bases from J, leaving 9 bases between. Germline CDR1 reads SGHTA; CDR2 reads FQGNSA. The CDR3 has 13 amino acids.

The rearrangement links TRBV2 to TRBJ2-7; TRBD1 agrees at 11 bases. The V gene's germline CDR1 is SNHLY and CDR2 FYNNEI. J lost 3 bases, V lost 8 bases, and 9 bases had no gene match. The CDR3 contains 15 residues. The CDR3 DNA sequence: TGTGCCAGCGCTCGACCGGGACAGGGGGACTACGAGCAGTACTTC. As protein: CASARPGQGDYEQYF. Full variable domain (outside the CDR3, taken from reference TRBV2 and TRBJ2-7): EPEVTQTPSHQVTQMGQEVILRCVPISNHLYFYWYRQILGQKVEFLVSFYNNEISEKSEIFDDQFSVERPDGSNFTLKIRSTKLEDSAMYFCASARPGQGDYEQYFGPGTRLTVT.

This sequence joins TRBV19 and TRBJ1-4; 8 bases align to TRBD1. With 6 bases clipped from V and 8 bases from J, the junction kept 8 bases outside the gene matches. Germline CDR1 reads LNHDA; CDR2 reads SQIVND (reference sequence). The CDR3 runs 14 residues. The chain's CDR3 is CASSFRDRTEKLFF. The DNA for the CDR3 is TGTGCCAGTAGCTTTAGGGACAGGACAGAAAAACTGTTTTTT.

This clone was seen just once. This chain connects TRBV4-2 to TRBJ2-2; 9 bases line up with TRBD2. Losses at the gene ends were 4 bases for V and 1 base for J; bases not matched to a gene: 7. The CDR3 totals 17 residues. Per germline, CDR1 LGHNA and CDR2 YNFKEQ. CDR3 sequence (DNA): TGTGCCAGCAGCCCGCGGGGGGGCGGTGAGAACACCGGGGAGCTGTTTTTT. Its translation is CASSPRGGGENTGELFF.

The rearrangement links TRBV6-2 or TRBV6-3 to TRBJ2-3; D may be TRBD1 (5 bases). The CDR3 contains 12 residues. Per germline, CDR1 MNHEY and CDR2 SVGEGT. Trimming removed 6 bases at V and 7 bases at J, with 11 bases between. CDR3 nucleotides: TGTGCCAGCAGCTCCGCAGGGTATACGCAGTATTTT. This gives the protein CASSSAGYTQYF.

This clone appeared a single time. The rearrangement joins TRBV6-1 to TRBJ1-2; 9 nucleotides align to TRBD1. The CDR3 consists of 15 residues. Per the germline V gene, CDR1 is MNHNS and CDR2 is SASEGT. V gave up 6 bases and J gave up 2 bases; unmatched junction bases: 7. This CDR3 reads CASRVGTGPNYGYTF. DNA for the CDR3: TGTGCCAGCAGGGTGGGGACAGGGCCGAACTATGGCTACACCTTC.

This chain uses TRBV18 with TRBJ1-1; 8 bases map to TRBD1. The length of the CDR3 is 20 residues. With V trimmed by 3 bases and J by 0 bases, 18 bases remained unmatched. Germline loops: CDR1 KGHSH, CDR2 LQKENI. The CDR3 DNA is TGTGCCAGCTCACCTTCCTTACGAGGGCAGGGGGCCTTCATGAACACTGAAGCTTTCTTT. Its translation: CASSPSLRGQGAFMNTEAFF. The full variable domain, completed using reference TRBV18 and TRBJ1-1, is NAGVMQNPRHLVRRRGQEARLRCSPMKGHSHVYWYRQLPEEGLKFMVYLQKENIIDESGMPKERFSAEFPKEGPSILRIQQVVRGDSAAYFCASSPSLRGQGAFMNTEAFFGQGTRLTVV.

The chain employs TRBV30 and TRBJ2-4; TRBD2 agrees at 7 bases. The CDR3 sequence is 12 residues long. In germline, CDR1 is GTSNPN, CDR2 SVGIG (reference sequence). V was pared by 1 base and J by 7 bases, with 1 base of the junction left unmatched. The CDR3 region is CAWSEGGNIQYF. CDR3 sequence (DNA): TGTGCCTGGAGTGAGGGAGGGAACATTCAGTACTTC.

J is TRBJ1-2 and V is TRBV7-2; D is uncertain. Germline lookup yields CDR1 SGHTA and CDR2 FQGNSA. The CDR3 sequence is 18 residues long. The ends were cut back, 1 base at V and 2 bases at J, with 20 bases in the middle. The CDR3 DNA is TGTGCCAGCAGCTTAGACCGTCAGTATATATCAATAAACTATGGCTACACCTTC. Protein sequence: CASSLDRQYISINYGYTF. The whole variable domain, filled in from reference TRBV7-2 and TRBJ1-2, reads GAGVSQSPSNKVTEKGKDVELRCDPISGHTALYWYRQSLGQGLEFLIYFQGNSAPDKSGLPSDRFSAERTGGSVSTLTIQRTQQEDSAVYLCASSLDRQYISINYGYTFGSGTRLTVV.

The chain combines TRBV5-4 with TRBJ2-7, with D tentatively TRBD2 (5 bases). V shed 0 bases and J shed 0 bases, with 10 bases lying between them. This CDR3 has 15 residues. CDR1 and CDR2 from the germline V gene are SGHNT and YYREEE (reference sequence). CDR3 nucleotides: TGTGCCAGCAGCTTGGGGGCGGGCGCCTCCTACGAGCAGTACTTC. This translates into CASSLGAGASYEQYF.

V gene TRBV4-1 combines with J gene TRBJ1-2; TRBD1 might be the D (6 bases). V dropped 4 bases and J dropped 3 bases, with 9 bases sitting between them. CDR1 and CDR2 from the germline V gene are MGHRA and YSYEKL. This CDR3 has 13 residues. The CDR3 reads CASSPQGHYGYTF. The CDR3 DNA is TGCGCCAGCAGCCCTCAGGGGCACTATGGCTACACCTTC.

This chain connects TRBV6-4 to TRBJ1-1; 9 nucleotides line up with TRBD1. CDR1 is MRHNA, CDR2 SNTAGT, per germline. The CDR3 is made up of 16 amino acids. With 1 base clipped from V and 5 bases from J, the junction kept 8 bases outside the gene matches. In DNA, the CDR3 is TGTGCCAGCAGTGACTGGGGACAGGGAGGACAAACTGAAGCTTTCTTT. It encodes CASSDWGQGGQTEAFF.

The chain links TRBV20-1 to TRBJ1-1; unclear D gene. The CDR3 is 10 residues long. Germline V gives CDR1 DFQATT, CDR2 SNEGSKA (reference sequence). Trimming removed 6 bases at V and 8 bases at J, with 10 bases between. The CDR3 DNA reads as TGCAGTGCGCTTTCGGGGGAAGCTTTCTTT. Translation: CSALSGEAFF.

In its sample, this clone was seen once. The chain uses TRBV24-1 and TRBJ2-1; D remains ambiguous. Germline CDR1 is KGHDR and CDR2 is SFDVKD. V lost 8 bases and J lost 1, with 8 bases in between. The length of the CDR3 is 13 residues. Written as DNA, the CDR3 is TGTGCCACCACCGGGTCGTCCTACAATGAGCAGTTCTTC. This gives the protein CATTGSSYNEQFF.

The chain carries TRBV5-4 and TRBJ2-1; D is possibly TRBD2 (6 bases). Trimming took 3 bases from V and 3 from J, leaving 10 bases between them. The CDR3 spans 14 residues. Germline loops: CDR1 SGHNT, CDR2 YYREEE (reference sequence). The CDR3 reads CASSSGEIYNEQFF. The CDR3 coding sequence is TGTGCCAGCAGCTCGGGAGAGATCTACAATGAGCAGTTCTTC.

CDR3 protein: CASALVDTQYF. In DNA form, the CDR3 reads TGTGCTAGTGCCCTCGTAGATACGCAGTATTTT. J is TRBJ2-3 and V is TRBV12-5; D uncertain. Germline V gives CDR1 LGHNT, CDR2 FRNRAP. The CDR3 sequence is 11 residues long. The V end lost 7 bases, the J end lost 5 bases, and 7 bases lay between the germline ends.

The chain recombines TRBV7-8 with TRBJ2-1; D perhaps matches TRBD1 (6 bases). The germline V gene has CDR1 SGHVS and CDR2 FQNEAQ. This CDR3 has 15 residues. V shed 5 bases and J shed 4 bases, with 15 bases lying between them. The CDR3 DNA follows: TGTGCCAGCAGCCCACCCGGGACAATTTACAATGAGCAGTTCTTC. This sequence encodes CASSPPGTIYNEQFF.

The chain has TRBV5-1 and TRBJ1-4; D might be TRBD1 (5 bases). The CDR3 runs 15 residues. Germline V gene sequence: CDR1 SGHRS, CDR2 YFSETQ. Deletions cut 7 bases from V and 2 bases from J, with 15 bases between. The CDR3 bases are TGCGCCAGCGGGGAAAGGGGTACCACTAATGAAAAACTGTTTTTT. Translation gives CASGERGTTNEKLFF.

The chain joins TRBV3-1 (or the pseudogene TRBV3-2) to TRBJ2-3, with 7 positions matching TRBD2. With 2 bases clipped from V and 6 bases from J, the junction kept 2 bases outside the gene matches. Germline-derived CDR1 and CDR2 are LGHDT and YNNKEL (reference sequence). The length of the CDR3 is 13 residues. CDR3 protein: CASSQRGVDTQYF. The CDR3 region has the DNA TGTGCCAGCAGCCAACGGGGGGTTGATACGCAGTATTTT.

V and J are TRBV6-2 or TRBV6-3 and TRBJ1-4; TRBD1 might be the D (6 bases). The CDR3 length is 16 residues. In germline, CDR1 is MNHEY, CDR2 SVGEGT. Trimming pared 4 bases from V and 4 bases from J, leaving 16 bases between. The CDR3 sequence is CASSSGVGRDNEKLFF. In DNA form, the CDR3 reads TGTGCCAGCAGTTCAGGGGTTGGACGGGATAATGAAAAACTGTTTTTT.

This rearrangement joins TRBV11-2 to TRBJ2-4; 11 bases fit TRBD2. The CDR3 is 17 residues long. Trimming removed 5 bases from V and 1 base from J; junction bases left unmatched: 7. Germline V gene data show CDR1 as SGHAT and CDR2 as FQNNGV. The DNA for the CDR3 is TGTGCCAGCAGCCGGATTAGCGGGGGGGCGGCCAAAAACATTCAGTACTTC. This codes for CASSRISGGAAKNIQYF. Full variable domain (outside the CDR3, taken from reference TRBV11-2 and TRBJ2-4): EAGVAQSPRYKIIEKRQSVAFWCNPISGHATLYWYQQILGQGPKLLIQFQNNGVVDDSQLPKDRFSAERLKGVDSTLKIQPAKLEDSAVYLCASSRISGGAAKNIQYFGAGTRLSVL.

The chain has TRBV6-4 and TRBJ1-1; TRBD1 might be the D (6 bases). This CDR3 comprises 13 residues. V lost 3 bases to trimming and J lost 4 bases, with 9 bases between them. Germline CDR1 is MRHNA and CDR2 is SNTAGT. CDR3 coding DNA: TGTGCCAGCAGTGAGCAGGGGTTCACTGAAGCTTTCTTT. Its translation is CASSEQGFTEAFF.

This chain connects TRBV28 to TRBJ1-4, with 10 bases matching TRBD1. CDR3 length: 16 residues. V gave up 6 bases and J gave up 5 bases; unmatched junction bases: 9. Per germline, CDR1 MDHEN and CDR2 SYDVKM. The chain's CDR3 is CASSSSPGQGNEKLFF. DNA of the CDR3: TGTGCCAGCAGCTCCTCCCCGGGACAGGGGAATGAAAAACTGTTTTTT.

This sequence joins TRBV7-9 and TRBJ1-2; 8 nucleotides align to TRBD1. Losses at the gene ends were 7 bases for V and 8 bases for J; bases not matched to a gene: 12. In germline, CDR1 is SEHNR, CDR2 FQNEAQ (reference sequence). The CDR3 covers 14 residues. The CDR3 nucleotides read TGTGCCAGCACCGTTGGACAGGGCCTGGAAGGCTACACCTTC. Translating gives CASTVGQGLEGYTF.

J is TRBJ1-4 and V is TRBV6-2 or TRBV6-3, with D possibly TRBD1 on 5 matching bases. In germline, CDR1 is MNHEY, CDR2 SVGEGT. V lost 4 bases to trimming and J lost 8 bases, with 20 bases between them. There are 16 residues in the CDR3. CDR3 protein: CASSFLGGTRREKLFF. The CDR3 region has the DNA TGTGCCAGCAGTTTCCTCGGCGGGACTCGGCGGGAAAAACTGTTTTTT.

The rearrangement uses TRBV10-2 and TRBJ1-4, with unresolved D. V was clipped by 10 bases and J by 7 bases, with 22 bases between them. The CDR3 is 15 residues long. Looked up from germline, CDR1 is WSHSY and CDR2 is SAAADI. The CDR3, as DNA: TGCGCCATCCGGGATAATGGGATCGCAGGTGAAAAACTGTTTTTT. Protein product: CAIRDNGIAGEKLFF.

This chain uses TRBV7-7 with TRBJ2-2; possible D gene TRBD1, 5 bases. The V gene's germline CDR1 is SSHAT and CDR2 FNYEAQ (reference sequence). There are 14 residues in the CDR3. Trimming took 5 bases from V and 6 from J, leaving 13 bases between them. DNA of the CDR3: TGTGCCAGCAGCGCCTTGGGGCCGGCCGGGGAGCTGTTTTTT. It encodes CASSALGPAGELFF.